This T cell receptor beta chain was profiled in a study of vaccination effects on CD4 cells after COVID-19. The overall study: A median of 72 days separated the second dose and sampling.

As for this clone: What it binds is not known.

Germline V CDR1 and CDR2: SGDLS, YYNGEE. CDR3 length: 14 residues. The V and J ends lost 4 bases and 2 bases, in that order; junction bases with no gene match: 4. Within the ViraFEST assay, antigen-specific CD4+ T cells underwent expansion with viral peptide pools prior to sequencing. After around 10 days in culture, the CD4+ T cells were isolated. BNT162b2 vaccine or mRNA-1273 vaccine was given to participants in two doses. Cultures had half their medium replaced with IL-2 medium on days 3 and 7. Only in-frame clones appear in the TCRdb table, and some are missing; sequencing was by immunoSEQ multiplex PCR. The sample holds tens of thousands of clones, about 80% seen once.

The sequence came from a human donor who received a COVID-19 vaccine. Here the sequenced sample was CD4+ T cells from PBMCs cultured with HCoV-229E spike peptides, taken after COVID-19 vaccination. The chain carries TRBV9 and TRBJ2-5; TRBD1 aligns across 8 bases. CDR3 loop: CASSRTGYQETQYF. The CDR3 nucleotides are TGTGCCAGCAGCCGGACAGGGTATCAAGAGACCCAGTACTTC.